Below, 27 T cell receptor beta chains from the same sample are listed, as sequenced in a study of blood T cells in healthy people across ages. A second about 7 to 11 cycle PCR used barcoded and J-beta primers. TCRdb processed the 5' RACE reads anew with MiXCR; each CDR3 protein has one entry. This table holds about 640,000 distinct CDR3 sequences, roughly 53% found once. Sequenced material: blood. Source of these receptors: a man between 60 and 75 years old in good health.

The V and J genes are TRBV29-1 and TRBJ1-4; 7 nucleotides agree with TRBD1. Germline trimming cut 5 bases from V and 3 bases from J; bases unmatched to any gene: 3. CDR1 is SQVTM and CDR2 is ANQGSEA in the germline V gene. CDR3 length: 13 residues. This CDR3 reads CSVTGTANEKLFF. As DNA, the CDR3 is TGCAGCGTTACAGGGACAGCTAATGAAAAACTGTTTTTT.

The chain recombines TRBV5-1 with TRBJ2-7, with D possibly TRBD2 on 7 matching bases. The V and J ends lost 4 bases and 6 bases respectively, with 17 bases between them. The CDR3 runs to 14 residues. Germline V gene lookup returns CDR1 SGHRS and CDR2 YFSETQ. The CDR3 nucleotides read TGCGCCAGCAGCCTGGGACTACAGGGAGGCGAGCAGTACTTC. This codes for CASSLGLQGGEQYF. The full variable domain, rest sourced from reference TRBV5-1 and TRBJ2-7, is KAGVTQTPRYLIKTRGQQVTLSCSPISGHRSVSWYQQTPGQGLQFLFEYFSETQRNKGNFPGRFSGRQFSNSRSEMNVSTLELGDSALYLCASSLGLQGGEQYFGPGTRLTVT.

This clonotype was recorded a few times. CDR3: CASSMGQATNEKLFF. In nucleotides, the CDR3 is TGCGCCAGCAGCATGGGACAGGCAACTAATGAAAAACTGTTTTTT. The chain recombines TRBV5-1 with TRBJ1-4; TRBD1 aligns across 8 bases. V shed 4 bases and J 0 bases; nucleotides not matched to a gene: 2. There are 15 residues in the CDR3. Germline V lookup: CDR1 SGHRS, CDR2 YFSETQ.

V usage is TRBV7-8 and J usage is TRBJ2-2, with TRBD1 as a possible D gene (5 bases). The CDR3 loop spans 16 amino acids. Deletions cut 4 bases from V and 4 bases from J, with 16 bases between. CDR1 is SGHVS and CDR2 is FQNEAQ in the germline V gene. CDR3 nucleotide sequence: TGTGCCAGCAGCTCAAAGGGCAGGGTCGGCACCGGGGAGCTGTTTTTT. This codes for CASSSKGRVGTGELFF.

This clonotype was observed many times. The genes are TRBV6-1 and TRBJ2-7; weak D call: TRBD1 (5 bases). This CDR3 region has 15 residues. CDR1 and CDR2 from the germline V gene are MNHNS and SASEGT. V shed 1 base and J shed 1 base, with 11 bases lying between them. The CDR3 is CASSEGWTFSYEQYF. CDR3 DNA: TGTGCCAGCAGTGAAGGGTGGACATTTTCCTACGAGCAGTACTTC.

The CDR3 loop reads CSAKNRGSEQYF. CDR3 DNA: TGCAGTGCAAAAAACAGGGGGAGCGAGCAGTACTTC. This rearrangement joins TRBV20-1 to TRBJ2-7; TRBD1 aligns across 8 bases. Trimming cost V 6 bases and J 6 bases; bases outside gene matches: 7. Germline CDR1 is DFQATT and CDR2 is SNEGSKA (reference sequence). This CDR3 region has 12 residues.

The rearrangement links TRBV10-3 to TRBJ1-2, with TRBD1 matching over 8 bases. Germline V gene sequence: CDR1 ENHRY, CDR2 SYGVKD. This CDR3 has 17 amino acids. V dropped 0 bases and J dropped 3; count of bases not matched to a gene: 9. CDR3 bases: TGTGCCATCAGTGAGTCTGTAGAGGACAGGGCATACTATGGCTACACCTTC. This sequence encodes CAISESVEDRAYYGYTF.

The chain has TRBV11-2 and TRBJ1-1, with 10 bases lining up with TRBD1. Germline loops: CDR1 SGHAT, CDR2 FQNNGV. The CDR3 has 20 residues. Trimming at V came to 0 bases and at J to 7 bases, leaving 20 bases not matched to a gene. The CDR3 sequence: CASSLDRSPVRTGGGNEAFF. In DNA, the CDR3 is TGTGCCAGCAGCTTAGACCGCTCGCCAGTTAGGACAGGGGGAGGGAATGAAGCTTTCTTT. The full variable domain, rest sourced from reference TRBV11-2 and TRBJ1-1, is EAGVAQSPRYKIIEKRQSVAFWCNPISGHATLYWYQQILGQGPKLLIQFQNNGVVDDSQLPKDRFSAERLKGVDSTLKIQPAKLEDSAVYLCASSLDRSPVRTGGGNEAFFGQGTRLTVV.

The V gene is TRBV24-1, the J gene TRBJ2-4, with D hard to call. V dropped 5 bases and J dropped 0 bases, with 10 bases sitting between them. Germline V gives CDR1 KGHDR, CDR2 SFDVKD. The CDR3 spans 15 residues. CDR3 sequence: CATSGGSLAKNIQYF. Here the CDR3 DNA reads TGTGCCACCAGTGGTGGCAGTCTAGCCAAAAACATTCAGTACTTC.

The chain recombines TRBV12-3 or TRBV12-4 with TRBJ2-3; TRBD2 agrees at 11 bases. CDR3 length: 16 residues. The ends lost 3 bases at V and 4 bases at J; junction bases unmatched: 6. CDR3 residues: CASSLGGSGGADTQYF. The CDR3 nucleotides read TGTGCCAGCAGTTTGGGGGGTAGCGGGGGGGCAGATACGCAGTATTTT.

This chain joins TRBV2 and TRBJ2-5; D may be TRBD1 (6 bases). Germline loops: CDR1 SNHLY, CDR2 FYNNEI. This CDR3 region has 15 residues. Trimming left V 2 bases short and J 1 base short, with 11 bases between. DNA of the CDR3: TGTGCCAGCAGTGAAAGGGGGTCACCCCAAGAGACCCAGTACTTC. This codes for CASSERGSPQETQYF.

In regard to this clonotype: The junction differs from germline at one of its ends, possibly a read error. This chain links TRBV28 with TRBJ2-7; no definite D call. Germline CDR1 and CDR2: MDHEN and SYDVKM. This CDR3 region has 12 residues. The CDR3 region has the DNA TGTGCCAACAGTTCGCGTATCTACGAGCAGTACTTC. Translating it yields CANSSRIYEQYF.

This rearrangement joins TRBV3-1 to TRBJ1-5; D perhaps matches TRBD1 (6 bases). The germline V gene encodes CDR1 LGHDT and CDR2 YNNKEL (reference sequence). The V end lost 0 bases, the J end lost 3 bases, and 9 bases lay between the germline ends. CDR3 size: 15 residues. Written as DNA, the CDR3 is TGTGCCAGCAGCCAAGATCCAGGGGACAATCAGCCCCAGCATTTT. Protein product: CASSQDPGDNQPQHF.

J is TRBJ1-1 and V is TRBV12-3 or TRBV12-4, with D maybe TRBD1 (5 bases). The germline V and J ends were trimmed by 4 bases and 5 bases, with 11 bases remaining between them. The CDR3 has 13 amino acids. In DNA, the CDR3 is TGTGCCAGCAGTTCCCTTCAGGGAACTGAAGCTTTCTTT. This translates into CASSSLQGTEAFF.

The chain employs TRBV29-1 and TRBJ1-4; TRBD1 agrees at 7 bases. Germline V lookup: CDR1 SQVTM, CDR2 ANQGSEA. After removal of 3 bases from V and 6 bases from J, the junction contained 10 bases not matched to a gene. CDR3 size: 15 residues. This CDR3 is CSVEDTRQGDEKLFF. The DNA for the CDR3 is TGCAGCGTTGAGGATACCCGACAGGGTGATGAAAAACTGTTTTTT.

About this clonotype itself: A much larger clone lies a single base off, so this may be a read error. The gene calls are TRBV20-1 and TRBJ2-7; 15 bases are a match to TRBD2. Germline CDR1 reads DFQATT; CDR2 reads SNEGSKA (reference sequence). The CDR3 totals 14 residues. Trimming removed 6 bases from V and 8 bases from J; junction bases left unmatched: 8. This CDR3 is CSARPGLAGGKQYF. The CDR3 DNA follows: TGCAGTGCCAGACCGGGACTAGCGGGAGGCAAGCAGTACTTC.

The chain couples TRBV20-1 to TRBJ2-3; 10 bases fit TRBD2. CDR1 and CDR2 (germline): DFQATT, SNEGSKA (reference sequence). V lost 7 bases to trimming and J lost 9 bases; unmatched junction nucleotides: 19. CDR3 length equals 16 residues. The CDR3 DNA follows: TGCAGTGGCACCTCCCCTAGCGGGGGCGGAAGGGGGACGCAGTATTTT. Its protein product is CSGTSPSGGGRGTQYF.

This clonotype was seen a handful of times. The chain uses TRBV5-1 and TRBJ2-7; perhaps TRBD1 as D (6 bases). Germline lookup yields CDR1 SGHRS and CDR2 YFSETQ. CDR3 length: 14 amino acids. The V end lost 4 bases, the J end lost 7 bases, and 18 bases lay between the germline ends. The CDR3 loop reads CASSLTSTGSEQYF. The CDR3 bases are TGCGCCAGCAGCCTAACCTCAACAGGGTCGGAGCAGTACTTC. Full variable domain (missing parts from reference TRBV5-1 and TRBJ2-7): KAGVTQTPRYLIKTRGQQVTLSCSPISGHRSVSWYQQTPGQGLQFLFEYFSETQRNKGNFPGRFSGRQFSNSRSEMNVSTLELGDSALYLCASSLTSTGSEQYFGPGTRLTVT.

This clonotype was detected once. V gene TRBV6-5 combines with J gene TRBJ1-2, with D possibly matching TRBD1 (6 bases). This CDR3 contains 15 residues. CDR1 is MNHEY and CDR2 is SVGAGI in the germline V gene. V lost 0 bases to trimming and J lost 5 bases, with 13 bases between them. For the CDR3, the DNA is TGTGCCAGCAGTTACTCGGCCAGGGGATTTTATGGCTACACCTTC. This encodes CASSYSARGFYGYTF.

The chain is built from TRBV25-1 and TRBJ2-1; tentative D call: TRBD1 (5 bases). The end of the DNA is better explained by TRBJ2-7, so the J call may be wrong. Germline CDR1 reads MGHDK; CDR2 reads SYGVNS. The CDR3 length is 16 residues. CDR3 in amino acids: CASSIGVASSYNEQYF. The CDR3 bases are TGTGCCAGCAGTATAGGGGTTGCGAGCTCCTACAATGAGCAGTACTTC.

The V gene is TRBV7-2, the J gene TRBJ2-5, with TRBD1 identical over 9 bases. This CDR3 has 14 residues. The V gene's germline CDR1 is SGHTA and CDR2 FQGNSA. With V trimmed by 5 bases and J by 5 bases, 6 bases remained unmatched. The CDR3 DNA reads TGTGCCAGCAGCCGGGACAGGGCGCGGGAGACCCAGTACTTC. This gives the protein CASSRDRARETQYF. Using reference TRBV7-2 and TRBJ2-5 for the parts outside the CDR3, the full variable domain is GAGVSQSPSNKVTEKGKDVELRCDPISGHTALYWYRQSLGQGLEFLIYFQGNSAPDKSGLPSDRFSAERTGGSVSTLTIQRTQQEDSAVYLCASSRDRARETQYFGPGTRLLVL.

V gene TRBV5-1 combines with J gene TRBJ2-1; D uncertain. The germline V gene encodes CDR1 SGHRS and CDR2 YFSETQ. The CDR3 consists of 13 residues. V lost 4 bases and J lost 10, with 15 bases in between. The CDR3 DNA sequence: TGCGCCAGCAGCGGGGATTCAGCCTCCGAGCAGTTCTTC. Its translation: CASSGDSASEQFF.

The table lists this clonotype with a few counts. This chain uses TRBV5-4 with TRBJ2-6; D call uncertain. The length of the CDR3 is 14 residues. V gave up 4 bases and J gave up 0 bases, with 5 bases separating them. Germline CDR1 and CDR2: SGHNT and YYREEE (reference sequence). The DNA of the CDR3 is TGTGCCAGCAGCCAGAACTCTGGGGCCAACGTCCTGACTTTC. This encodes CASSQNSGANVLTF.

This chain joins TRBV3-1 and TRBJ2-1; D not certain. Germline V gene lookup returns CDR1 LGHDT and CDR2 YNNKEL (reference sequence). The CDR3 runs to 12 residues. The germline V and J ends were trimmed by 4 bases and 9 bases, with 10 bases remaining between them. The CDR3, as DNA: TGTGCCAGCAGCCTGCCGGCAGGTGAGCAGTTCTTC. This gives the protein CASSLPAGEQFF.

The chain joins TRBV5-1 to TRBJ2-5, with D unresolved. Germline V gene sequence: CDR1 SGHRS, CDR2 YFSETQ. V dropped 4 bases and J dropped 4 bases, with 8 bases sitting between them. This CDR3 has 12 residues. CDR3 sequence reads: CASSVGSETQYF. CDR3 DNA: TGCGCCAGCAGCGTAGGATCAGAGACCCAGTACTTC.

V is TRBV5-1 and J is TRBJ2-7; the match to TRBD1 covers 9 bases. Germline CDR1 and CDR2: SGHRS and YFSETQ. The junction had 11 bases not matched to a gene; V was cut back by 4 bases and J by 6 bases. There are 15 residues in the CDR3. CDR3 loop: CASSPTDRGWVEQYF. CDR3 sequence (DNA): TGCGCCAGCAGCCCGACCGACAGGGGGTGGGTCGAGCAGTACTTC.

The V call is TRBV3-1, the J call TRBJ2-4; D remains unclear. There are 15 residues in the CDR3. V was shortened by 1 base and J by 4 bases, with 11 bases between the two germline ends. Germline values: CDR1 LGHDT, CDR2 YNNKEL (reference sequence). The CDR3 reads CASSQVGPGKNIQYF. The DNA of the CDR3 is TGTGCCAGCAGCCAAGTGGGTCCCGGAAAAAACATTCAGTACTTC. The whole variable domain, remainder taken from reference TRBV3-1 and TRBJ2-4, is DTAVSQTPKYLVTQMGNDKSIKCEQNLGHDTMYWYKQDSKKFLKIMFSYNNKELIINETVPNRFSPKSPDKAHLNLHINSLELGDSAVYFCASSQVGPGKNIQYFGAGTRLSVL.